One T cell receptor beta chain is described in this entry. As defined, naive CD8 cells were CD45RO-negative and positively selected for CCR7, with terminally differentiated effector memory CD45RA+ cells excluded. The CDR3 is 13 residues long. The germline V gene has CDR1 SGDLS and CDR2 YYNGEE. V was pared by 3 bases and J by 0 bases, with 4 bases between. The data stem from a study of shared clonotypes between healthy human individuals. Sequencing used immunoSEQ multiplex PCR; TCRdb keeps in-frame clones, though not all of them. The sample has about 2 million clones, about 94% seen once. This chain joins TRBV9 and TRBJ1-5, with unresolved D. Input material: naive CD8+ T cells sorted from blood. This TCR came from a man between 18 and 29 years old in good health. The CDR3 loop reads CASSESSNQPQHF. DNA for the CDR3: TGTGCCAGCAGCGAGAGTAGCAATCAGCCCCAGCATTTT.